This is a list of T cell receptor beta chains from one sample in a study of T cell changes during pregnancy in multiple sclerosis. Profiling relied on immunoSEQ multiplex PCR, and the TCRdb table lists in-frame clones only, not all of them. The sample carries roughly 30,000 clones, 85% to 90% recorded once. Sequenced here: CD4+ T cells from peripheral blood mononuclear cells, sampled in the first trimester of pregnancy. These receptors all come from a female donor in good health, enrolled as a control in a pregnancy study. The CDR3 runs from the conserved cysteine through the conserved F or W. A D gene is named only where the DNA matches it firmly.

d_gene	v_gene	j_gene	CDR3aa	CDR3nt
TRBD2	TRBV4-3	TRBJ2-7	CASSQIPLAGGSPYEQYF	TGCGCCAGCAGCCAAATTCCGTTGGCGGGGGGGAGCCCCTACGAGCAGTACTTC
NA	TRBV5-6	TRBJ2-7	CASSLPQRPPYEQYF	TGTGCCAGCAGCCTTCCTCAGCGGCCCCCCTACGAGCAGTACTTC
TRBD1	TRBV4-1	TRBJ1-5	CASSQVLDRGYQPQHF	TGCGCCAGCAGCCAAGTCCTAGACAGGGGATATCAGCCCCAGCATTTT
NA	TRBV27	TRBJ1-6	CASSFGYSYNSPLHF	TGTGCCAGCAGTTTCGGGTACTCCTATAATTCACCCCTCCACTTT
TRBD2	TRBV7-7	TRBJ2-6	CASSLGGTGANVLTF	TGTGCCAGCAGCTTGGGGGGGACTGGGGCCAACGTCCTGACTTTC
TRBD1	TRBV19	TRBJ1-2	CASSSDRVEGYTF	TGTGCCAGTAGTAGCGACAGGGTAGAGGGCTACACCTTC
NA	TRBV30	TRBJ1-2	CAWGSDLYGYTF	TGTGCCTGGGGGTCGGACTTGTATGGCTACACCTTC
NA	TRBV7-2	TRBJ1-5	CASRLANQPQHF	TGTGCCAGCAGACTTGCTAATCAGCCCCAGCATTTT
TRBD1	TRBV7-9	TRBJ1-2	CASSLNRGVYGYTF	TGTGCCAGCAGCTTAAACAGGGGCGTCTATGGCTACACCTTC
NA	TRBV6-6	TRBJ1-2	CASSYSPAGNGYTF	TGTGCCAGCAGTTACTCCCCGGCGGGGAATGGCTACACCTTC
TRBD1	TRBV19	TRBJ2-7	CASSILAGGWYEQYF	TGTGCCAGTAGTATTTTGGCAGGGGGCTGGTACGAGCAGTACTTC
TRBD2	TRBV4-2	TRBJ2-5	CASSQITGGHETQYF	TGTGCCAGCAGCCAAATAACGGGGGGGCATGAGACCCAGTACTTC